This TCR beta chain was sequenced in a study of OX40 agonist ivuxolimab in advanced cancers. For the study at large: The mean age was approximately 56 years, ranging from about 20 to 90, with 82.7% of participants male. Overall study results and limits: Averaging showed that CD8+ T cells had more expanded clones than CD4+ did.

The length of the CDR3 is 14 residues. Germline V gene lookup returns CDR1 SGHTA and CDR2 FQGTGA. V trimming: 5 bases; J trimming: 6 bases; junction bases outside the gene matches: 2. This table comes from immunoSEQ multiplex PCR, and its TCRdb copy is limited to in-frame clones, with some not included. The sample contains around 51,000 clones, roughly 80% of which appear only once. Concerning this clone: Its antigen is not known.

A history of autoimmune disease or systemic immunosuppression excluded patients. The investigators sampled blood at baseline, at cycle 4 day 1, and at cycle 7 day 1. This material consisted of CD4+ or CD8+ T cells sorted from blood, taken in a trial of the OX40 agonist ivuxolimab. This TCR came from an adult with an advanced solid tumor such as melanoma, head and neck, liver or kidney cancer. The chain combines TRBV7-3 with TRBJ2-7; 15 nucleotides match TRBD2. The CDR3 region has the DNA TGTGCCAGCAGCGGGGGACTAGCGGGAGGCGAGCAGTACTTC. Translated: CASSGGLAGGEQYF. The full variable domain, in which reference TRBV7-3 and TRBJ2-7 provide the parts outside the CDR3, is GAGVSQTPSNKVTEKGKYVELRCDPISGHTALYWYRQSLGQGPEFLIYFQGTGAADDSGLPNDRFFAVRPEGSVSTLKIQRTERGDSAVYLCASSGGLAGGEQYFGPGTRLTVT.